This is a list of T cell receptor beta chains from one sample in a study of blood T cell repertoires in COVID-19. Assay used: immunoSEQ multiplex PCR; TCRdb lists only in-frame clones, some missing. The top ten hold 8% to 9.5% of the sample, which has about 460,000 clones, more than 85% seen once. Sample: PBMCs or T cells enriched from blood (not recorded which). The receptors originated from an older woman who had recovered from COVID-19. Both conserved end residues are part of each CDR3. D genes are given only for firm matches. Not every row has a clone size; where given, it reads once, few, many or a size class.

j_gene,abundance,v_gene,d_gene,CDR3aa,CDR3nt
TRBJ1-2,few,TRBV2,TRBD1,CASSRPTGGANYGYTF,TGTGCCAGCAGTCGCCCGACAGGGGGGGCTAACTATGGCTACACCTTC
TRBJ1-5,-,TRBV7-8,TRBD1,CASSDRTGGISNQPQHF,TGTGCCAGCAGCGACCGGACAGGGGGCATAAGCAATCAGCCCCAGCATTTT
TRBJ1-2,-,TRBV6-5,-,CASSQSTETYGYTF,TGTGCCAGCAGCCAAAGCACAGAAACCTATGGCTACACCTTC
TRBJ1-1,-,TRBV29-1,-,CSATMGGTEAFF,TGCAGCGCGACCATGGGGGGCACTGAAGCTTTCTTT
TRBJ2-7,-,TRBV13,TRBD1,CASSPGQGWNYEQYF,TGTGCCAGCAGCCCCGGACAGGGATGGAACTACGAGCAGTACTTC
TRBJ2-3,-,TRBV2,TRBD2,CASTEGLAGATDTQYF,TGTGCCAGCACCGAAGGACTAGCGGGGGCCACAGATACGCAGTATTTT
TRBJ2-1,-,TRBV19,TRBD2,CASSERGHNEQFF,TGTGCCAGTAGCGAGCGGGGCCACAATGAGCAGTTCTTC
TRBJ2-3,-,TRBV24-1,TRBD2,CATSDLNERGGPDTQYF,TGTGCCACCAGTGATTTGAATGAGCGGGGGGGCCCAGATACGCAGTATTTT
TRBJ1-4,-,TRBV5-1,-,CASSLGRGTATNEKLFF,TGCGCCAGCAGCTTGGGCAGGGGAACCGCAACTAATGAAAAACTGTTTTTT
TRBJ2-5,-,TRBV2,TRBD2,CASEASGVLGETQYF,TGTGCCAGCGAGGCTAGCGGGGTCCTCGGAGAGACCCAGTACTTC
TRBJ2-1,-,TRBV9,TRBD2,CASSAGSGGHYNEQFF,TGTGCCAGCAGCGCCGGTAGCGGGGGCCACTACAATGAGCAGTTCTTC
TRBJ2-1,-,TRBV6-5,TRBD1,CASSPDRVTNEQFF,TGTGCCAGCAGTCCGGACAGGGTGACCAATGAGCAGTTCTTC
TRBJ1-1,-,TRBV5-4,-,CASSSEVYLMNTEAFF,TGTGCCAGCAGCTCGGAGGTTTACCTTATGAACACTGAAGCTTTCTTT
TRBJ2-2,-,TRBV7-2,TRBD2,CASSPPMGLVSNTGELFF,TGTGCCAGCAGCCCGCCTATGGGACTAGTCTCGAACACCGGGGAGCTGTTTTTT
TRBJ1-1,-,TRBV27,-,CASSLQGRNTEAFF,TGTGCCAGCAGCTTACAGGGAAGGAACACTGAAGCTTTCTTT
TRBJ1-2,-,TRBV28,-,CASSPLGGQANYGYTF,TGTGCCAGCAGTCCCCTCGGGGGGCAAGCTAACTATGGCTACACCTTC
TRBJ1-4,-,TRBV5-5,TRBD1,CASSVRDRGQGPVEKLFF,TGTGCCAGCAGCGTCCGGGACAGGGGCCAGGGCCCAGTTGAAAAACTGTTTTTT
TRBJ2-2,-,TRBV9,-,CASSVRPGENTGELFF,TGTGCCAGCAGCGTCCGACCGGGGGAGAACACCGGGGAGCTGTTTTTT
TRBJ1-4,-,TRBV20-1,-,CSASLGANEKLFF,TGCAGTGCTAGTTTGGGAGCTAATGAAAAACTGTTTTTT
TRBJ1-2,once,TRBV6-5,-,CASTDSRGYGYTF,TGTGCCAGCACCGACTCACGGGGCTATGGCTACACCTTC
TRBJ1-6,-,TRBV20-1,-,CSARDRGALHF,TGCAGTGCTAGAGACAGGGGAGCCCTCCACTTT
TRBJ1-5,-,TRBV4-1,TRBD1,CASSQEGGQLNQPQHF,TGCGCCAGCAGCCAAGAGGGGGGACAGCTCAATCAGCCCCAGCATTTT
TRBJ2-6,-,TRBV11-3,-,CASIKRGGVSGANVLTF,TGTGCCAGCATAAAAAGAGGGGGTGTCTCTGGGGCCAACGTCCTGACTTTC
TRBJ2-3,-,TRBV9,TRBD2,CASSDLAGADTQYF,TGTGCCAGCAGCGATTTGGCGGGAGCAGATACGCAGTATTTT
TRBJ1-2,-,TRBV3-1/TRBV3-2,-,CASSHMLQDGYTF,TGTGCCAGCAGCCACATGTTACAGGATGGCTACACCTTC
TRBJ2-2,-,TRBV5-1,-,CASSLGAGTNTGELFF,TGCGCCAGCAGCTTGGGGGCGGGGACGAACACCGGGGAGCTGTTTTTT
TRBJ1-1,once,TRBV2,TRBD1,CASSEDLGTGGRRGANTEAFF,TGTGCCAGCAGTGAAGATCTAGGGACAGGGGGCCGGAGGGGTGCGAACACTGAAGCTTTCTTT
TRBJ2-5,-,TRBV5-1,TRBD2,CASSLWGGQDLNQETQYF,TGCGCCAGCAGCTTGTGGGGAGGGCAGGACCTTAACCAAGAGACCCAGTACTTC
TRBJ1-5,-,TRBV3-1/TRBV3-2,-,CASSQGVASNQPQHF,TGTGCCAGCAGCCAAGGAGTCGCTAGCAATCAGCCCCAGCATTTT
TRBJ1-1,once,TRBV5-1,TRBD1,CASSSQGYGHTEAFF,TGCGCCAGCAGCTCACAGGGGTATGGACACACTGAAGCTTTCTTT
TRBJ2-1,once,TRBV4-1,TRBD1,CASSQRPTGERDEQFF,TGCGCCAGCAGCCAGCGCCCGACAGGGGAGAGGGATGAGCAGTTCTTC
TRBJ2-7,-,TRBV3-1/TRBV3-2,-,CASSQEGGGVADYEQYF,TGTGCCAGCAGCCAAGAGGGAGGAGGGGTCGCTGACTACGAGCAGTACTTC
TRBJ2-2,once,TRBV9,TRBD1,CASSWTGDTGELFF,TGTGCCAGCAGCTGGACAGGGGACACCGGGGAGCTGTTTTTT
TRBJ1-5,-,TRBV7-2,-,CASSLTGYQPQHF,TGTGCCAGCAGCTTAACAGGGTATCAGCCCCAGCATTTT
TRBJ2-1,few,TRBV7-2,-,CASTRHSQTYNEQFF,TGTGCCAGCACCAGACACAGTCAGACCTACAATGAGCAGTTCTTC
TRBJ1-4,-,TRBV19,-,CASRPGQFNEKLFF,TGTGCCAGTAGACCCGGACAGTTTAATGAAAAACTGTTTTTT
TRBJ2-1,-,TRBV27,TRBD2,CASSTLQVLAGASSYNEQFF,TGTGCCAGCAGTACCCTACAGGTCCTAGCGGGGGCTAGCTCCTACAATGAGCAGTTCTTC
TRBJ2-1,-,TRBV6-4,TRBD2,CASPTSGGTYNEQFF,TGTGCCAGCCCGACTAGCGGGGGCACCTACAATGAGCAGTTCTTC
TRBJ1-4,-,TRBV5-1,-,CASSSTGFTNEKLFF,TGCGCCAGCAGCTCAACAGGGTTTACTAATGAAAAACTGTTTTTT
TRBJ1-5,-,TRBV30,TRBD1,CAWSEQGDQPQHF,TGTGCCTGGAGTGAGCAGGGGGATCAGCCCCAGCATTTT
TRBJ1-3,-,TRBV11-3,-,CASSSGVEGTPYIF,-
TRBJ2-2,once,TRBV6-1,TRBD1,CASSERGQGWGELFF,TGTGCCAGCAGTGAAAGGGGACAGGGTTGGGGGGAGCTGTTTTTT
TRBJ1-4,once,TRBV19,-,CASRVRPGGEKLFF,TGTGCCAGTAGGGTGAGACCGGGAGGTGAAAAACTGTTTTTT
TRBJ1-2,-,TRBV20-1,TRBD1,CSARRTGGYTF,TGCAGTGCTAGGCGCACAGGGGGATACACCTTC
TRBJ1-2,-,TRBV5-1,TRBD1,CASSSRTGGGYTF,TGCGCCAGCAGCTCTCGGACAGGAGGTGGCTACACCTTC
TRBJ1-5,-,TRBV5-1,-,CASSLGTPINSNQPQHF,TGCGCCAGCAGCTTGGGGACACCCATCAATAGCAATCAGCCCCAGCATTTT
TRBJ2-2,-,TRBV18,TRBD1,CASSPPGTALTGELFF,TGTGCCAGCTCACCACCTGGGACAGCTCTAACCGGGGAGCTGTTTTTT
TRBJ2-2,-,TRBV11-2,-,CASSLGVGGRELFF,TGTGCCAGCAGCTTAGGGGTCGGGGGAAGGGAGCTGTTTTTT
TRBJ1-2,-,TRBV6-5,-,CASSYFGPQAGYTF,TGTGCCAGCAGTTACTTTGGGCCCCAGGCTGGCTACACCTTC
TRBJ1-4,-,TRBV10-2,TRBD1,CASGQGATNEKLFF,TGCGCCAGCGGACAGGGGGCAACTAATGAAAAACTGTTTTTT